This TCR beta chain was profiled in a study of T cell responses to AZD1222 COVID-19 vaccine. V trimming: 10 bases; J trimming: 7 bases; junction bases outside the gene matches: 9. Looked up from germline, CDR1 is SGHDN and CDR2 is FVKESK. The CDR3 contains 12 residues. Study results and limitations: Only a handful of AZD1222 recipients, more than five in all, had baseline seropositivity. Nearly half of the spike-specific TCRs reportedly recognize variant regions that carry no mutations. Spike-specific TCR repertoires showed rising breadth and depth after two AZD1222 doses.

On this clone itself: Its specificity is unknown.

The data were produced by immunoSEQ multiplex PCR, yet TCRdb's version contains in-frame clones alone and is incomplete. The repertoire holds some 120,000 clones, with more than 80% as singletons. The rearrangement joins TRBV14 to TRBJ1-1; the match to TRBD1 covers 7 bases. The clonotype originates from an adult who received the AZD1222 COVID-19 vaccine. Specimen: peripheral blood, collected 28 days after the second AZD1222 dose. CDR3 sequence reads: CATGRGLGEAFF. CDR3 in DNA: TGTGCCACCGGCAGGGGGTTGGGTGAAGCTTTCTTT.